This T cell receptor (beta chain) is drawn from a study of ipilimumab plus nivolumab after autologous stem cell transplantation. Sequencing was performed with immunoSEQ multiplex PCR; in TCRdb, only in-frame clones are kept and a portion is missing. This sample has about 17,000 clones; around 85% occur once, and the top ten carry 35%. Through week 26, nivolumab 3 mg/kg IV was given weeks 1, 4, 7, 10, then biweekly. Germline CDR1 and CDR2: LNHDA and SQIVND (reference sequence). Trimming took 4 bases from V and 6 from J, leaving 11 bases between them. This CDR3 spans 13 amino acids. The sequence was collected from a male donor with diffuse large B-cell lymphoma. The source material was PBMCs, sampled in a trial of ipilimumab plus nivolumab as post-transplant consolidation. The chain combines TRBV19 with TRBJ2-3; D perhaps matches TRBD2 (6 bases). CDR3 coding DNA: TGTGCCAGTAGTAGGGGACTTTTGGATACGCAGTATTTT. Its protein is CASSRGLLDTQYF.